The 20 T cell receptor beta chains given below trace back to one sample, sequenced in a study of PD-1 blockade in classical Hodgkin lymphoma. Time point meaning: cycle 4 day 1 (C4D1), after 5 to 7 weeks of nivolumab. Each of the patients experienced relapse following autologous stem cell transplantation, and their brentuximab vedotin exposure differed. Profiled with immunoSEQ multiplex PCR; TCRdb holds only in-frame clones, not every one. The profile shows roughly 42,000 clones, approximately 67% of them singletons. This material consisted of peripheral blood mononuclear cells (PBMCs), taken before the fourth cycle of nivolumab. These receptor sequences come from a human donor with classical Hodgkin lymphoma.

This clone appeared once. The chain couples TRBV7-2 to TRBJ1-5, with TRBD1 matching over 11 bases. This CDR3 contains 15 residues. The ends lost 5 bases at V and 7 bases at J; junction bases unmatched: 7. Germline-derived CDR1 and CDR2 are SGHTA and FQGNSA. CDR3 DNA sequence: TGTGCCAGCAGCCACAGGACAGGGGGCTGGCAGCCCCAGCATTTT. As protein: CASSHRTGGWQPQHF.

This sequence joins TRBV30 and TRBJ1-2, with no clear D. CDR3 size: 13 residues. The V gene lost 2 bases and the J gene lost 6 bases, with 13 bases spanning the gap. CDR1 GTSNPN and CDR2 SVGIG come from the germline V gene (reference sequence). This CDR3 is CAWSYEALNGYTF. The CDR3 DNA follows: TGTGCCTGGAGTTACGAGGCGCTCAATGGCTACACCTTC.

The gene calls are TRBV27 and TRBJ1-5; D not resolved. Germline V gene lookup returns CDR1 MNHEY and CDR2 SMNVEV (reference sequence). There are 15 residues in the CDR3. The germline V and J ends were trimmed by 0 bases and 4 bases, with 10 bases remaining between them. The CDR3 nucleotides read TGTGCCAGCAGTTTATCCAGAGCCATTAATCAGCCCCAGCATTTT. It encodes CASSLSRAINQPQHF.

The CDR3 sequence: CASSLALGGGTEAFF. In DNA form, the CDR3 reads TGTGCCAGCAGCTTAGCGCTGGGGGGAGGCACTGAAGCTTTCTTT. The V call is TRBV7-2, the J call TRBJ1-1; D is perhaps TRBD1 (5 bases). The CDR3 extends over 15 amino acids. V was shortened by 0 bases and J by 4 bases, with 12 bases between the two germline ends. Germline CDR1 and CDR2: SGHTA and FQGNSA.

This chain joins TRBV9 and TRBJ2-1; no firm D call. CDR1 and CDR2 from the germline V gene are SGDLS and YYNGEE. Trimming stripped 4 bases from V and 2 bases from J, with 13 bases between. This CDR3 is built from 15 residues. The CDR3 DNA reads TGTGCCAGCAGCACATCGCTAGGCACCTACAATGAGCAGTTCTTC. Its translation is CASSTSLGTYNEQFF.

The V and J genes are TRBV15 and TRBJ1-4; 8 positions agree with TRBD1. The trim removed 3 bases at V and 5 bases at J, leaving 5 bases unmatched. This CDR3 contains 15 residues. Germline CDR1 reads LNHNV; CDR2 reads YYDKDF (reference sequence). CDR3 residues: CATSRRDRFNEKLFF. The CDR3 region has the DNA TGTGCCACCAGCAGGAGGGACAGGTTCAATGAAAAACTGTTTTTT.

The chain joins TRBV11-3 to TRBJ2-1; D call uncertain. The CDR3 loop spans 14 amino acids. The V end lost 5 bases, the J end lost 5 bases, and 13 bases lay between the germline ends. CDR1 and CDR2 (germline): SGHNT, YENEEA. Here the CDR3 reads CASSQYADNNEQFF. DNA for the CDR3: TGTGCCAGCAGCCAATATGCGGATAACAATGAGCAGTTCTTC. Using reference TRBV11-3 and TRBJ2-1 for the parts outside the CDR3, the full variable domain is EAGVVQSPRYKIIEKKQPVAFWCNPISGHNTLYWYLQNLGQGPELLIRYENEEAVDDSQLPKDRFSAERLKGVDSTLKIQPAELGDSAVYLCASSQYADNNEQFFGPGTRLTVL.

This clone has just one count. The genes are TRBV9 and TRBJ2-3; D perhaps matches TRBD2 (6 bases). Germline-derived CDR1 and CDR2 are SGDLS and YYNGEE. The CDR3 consists of 16 residues. Trimming cost V 7 bases and J 4 bases, with 22 bases left between them. The DNA of the CDR3 is TGTGCCAGCGGACGCGGTCTAGCGTCTGAGGCAGATACGCAGTATTTT. Residues: CASGRGLASEADTQYF.

This clone was seen only a few times. The rearrangement links TRBV30 to TRBJ1-1; 7 bases match TRBD1. The V gene end was trimmed by 4 bases and the J gene end by 3 bases; junction bases not matched to a gene: 5. The CDR3 is 13 residues long. The V gene's germline CDR1 is GTSNPN and CDR2 SVGIG (reference sequence). The CDR3 protein is CAWISDRHTEAFF. CDR3 nucleotide sequence: TGTGCCTGGATTTCGGACAGGCACACTGAAGCTTTCTTT.

This clone was seen a single time. The junction differs from germline at one of its ends, possibly a read error. This sample includes further DNA sequences coding for the same CDR3. This chain joins TRBV27 and TRBJ2-1; D unclear. Germline assignment: CDR1 MNHEY and CDR2 SMNVEV (reference sequence). The CDR3 runs to 14 residues. CDR3 sequence reads: CASSSPGRPHEQFF. The DNA for the CDR3 is TGCGCCAGCAGTTCCCCCGGAAGGCCCCATGAGCAGTTCTTC.

In this sample, this clone turned up a few times. This rearrangement joins TRBV7-8 to TRBJ2-3; the match to TRBD2 covers 7 bases. With V trimmed by 0 bases and J by 0 bases, 0 bases remained unmatched. The CDR3 consists of 15 residues. Germline lookup yields CDR1 SGHVS and CDR2 FQNEAQ. As DNA, the CDR3 is TGTGCCAGCAGCTTAGCGGGGGGGAGCACAGATACGCAGTATTTT. Translating gives CASSLAGGSTDTQYF.

The genes are TRBV2 and TRBJ1-3, with a weak D call TRBD1 (6 bases). The CDR3 runs 14 residues. Germline V gene lookup returns CDR1 SNHLY and CDR2 FYNNEI. Trimming shortened V by 7 bases and J by 3 bases, and 13 bases separated the two germline ends. The CDR3 DNA reads as TGTGCCAGCACTAATTCCAGGGGTGGAAACACCATATATTTT. Its translation: CASTNSRGGNTIYF. The full variable domain, with the rest looked up from reference TRBV2 and TRBJ1-3, is EPEVTQTPSHQVTQMGQEVILRCVPISNHLYFYWYRQILGQKVEFLVSFYNNEISEKSEIFDDQFSVERPDGSNFTLKIRSTKLEDSAMYFCASTNSRGGNTIYFGEGSWLTVV.

As concerns this clone: The germline gene is not matched at one end of the junction; a read error may be the cause. The chain links TRBV5-1 to TRBJ2-7; D is unclear. Germline V gene sequence: CDR1 SGHRS, CDR2 YFSETQ. The CDR3 consists of 14 residues. CDR3 DNA sequence: TGTGCCAGCAGCTGGACGTACTCCGGTTACGAGCAGTACTTC. It specifies CASSWTYSGYEQYF.

This chain links TRBV9 with TRBJ1-5, with a weak D call TRBD1 (6 bases). The CDR3 is 16 amino acids. V shed 3 bases and J shed 0 bases, with 13 bases lying between them. Per the germline V gene, CDR1 is SGDLS and CDR2 is YYNGEE. In DNA form, the CDR3 reads TGTGCCAGCAGCGCGGGGGCCGGTAATAGCAATCAGCCCCAGCATTTT. Amino acids: CASSAGAGNSNQPQHF.

A few counts support this clone. The V gene is TRBV29-1, the J gene TRBJ2-2; 10 bases align to TRBD1. The CDR3 is 14 amino acids. CDR1 SQVTM and CDR2 ANQGSEA come from the germline V gene. The trim removed 6 bases at V and 1 base at J, leaving 2 bases unmatched. The CDR3, as DNA: TGCAGCGTCCGGACAGGGGGGAACACCGGGGAGCTGTTTTTT. Translating gives CSVRTGGNTGELFF.

This rearrangement joins TRBV7-2 to TRBJ1-5, with 8 bases aligning to TRBD1. The CDR3 covers 13 residues. Germline V gene lookup returns CDR1 SGHTA and CDR2 FQGNSA. V lost 4 bases, J lost 5 bases, and 1 base stayed unmatched. This CDR3 reads CASSSQGDQPQHF. CDR3 nucleotide sequence: TGTGCCAGCAGCTCACAGGGGGATCAGCCCCAGCATTTT. Drawing the rest from reference TRBV7-2 and TRBJ1-5, the complete variable domain is GAGVSQSPSNKVTEKGKDVELRCDPISGHTALYWYRQSLGQGLEFLIYFQGNSAPDKSGLPSDRFSAERTGGSVSTLTIQRTQQEDSAVYLCASSSQGDQPQHFGDGTRLSIL.

The chain is built from TRBV7-8 and TRBJ2-5, with D uncertain. CDR3 length: 13 residues. Germline assignment: CDR1 SGHVS and CDR2 FQNEAQ. Trimming took off 1 base at V and 5 bases at J, with 8 bases between the two ends. In DNA, the CDR3 is TGTGCCAGCAGCTTAGAGGTGCGGGAGACCCAGTACTTC. Translating gives CASSLEVRETQYF. The full variable domain, rest sourced from reference TRBV7-8 and TRBJ2-5, is GAGVSQSPRYKVAKRGQDVALRCDPISGHVSLFWYQQALGQGPEFLTYFQNEAQLDKSGLPSDRFFAERPEGSVSTLKIQRTQQEDSAVYLCASSLEVRETQYFGPGTRLLVL.

This rearrangement joins TRBV6-6 to TRBJ2-5; weak D call: TRBD2 (5 bases). V was pared by 7 bases and J by 5 bases, with 8 bases between. From germline, CDR1 is MNHNY and CDR2 SVGAGI (reference sequence). The CDR3 length is 11 residues. CDR3 protein: CASTEAETQYF. The CDR3 DNA reads TGTGCCAGCACGGAGGCGGAGACCCAGTACTTC.

This clone is a singleton in its sample. CDR3 sequence: CASSPTGGADTQYF. The CDR3 DNA reads as TGTGCCAGTAGTCCTACCGGGGGGGCGGATACGCAGTATTTT. The rearrangement uses TRBV19 and TRBJ2-3, with TRBD2 identical over 8 bases. The length of the CDR3 is 14 residues. J was trimmed by 6 bases and V by 5 bases; bases with no gene match: 7. Germline CDR1 and CDR2: LNHDA and SQIVND (reference sequence).

The gene calls are TRBV14 and TRBJ1-5, with D perhaps TRBD1 (5 bases). Germline CDR1 and CDR2: SGHDN and FVKESK. The CDR3 runs to 15 residues. Trimming left V 4 bases short and J 1 base short, with 11 bases between. CDR3 protein: CASSRGEASNQPQHF. CDR3 bases: TGTGCCAGCAGCCGGGGGGAAGCGAGCAATCAGCCCCAGCATTTT.